What follows describes a single T cell receptor (beta chain). Its antigen is currently unknown. This sample was included in a study of shared clonotypes between healthy human individuals. Trimming at V came to 0 bases and at J to 5 bases, leaving 7 bases not matched to a gene. Looked up from germline, CDR1 is SGDLS and CDR2 is YYNGEE. The CDR3 has 16 amino acids. Only CD45RO-negative cells positively selected for CCR7 counted as naive CD8 cells, so terminally differentiated effector memory CD45RA+ cells were excluded. Using immunoSEQ multiplex PCR, the repertoire was profiled, and TCRdb retains in-frame clones only, with some absent. Here the sample spans around 1.9 million clones, around 95% being singletons. Study-wide findings and caveats: Represented diversity (both genetic and exposure-history) was limited by the small number of donors. Researchers sampled blood only, noting tissue repertoires likely differ.

The source material was naive CD8+ T cells from PBMCs. This TCR was recovered from a man aged 18 to 29 in good health. Some clones in this sample may be carry-over from other donors' samples. This chain links TRBV9 with TRBJ2-5, with 10 bases identical to TRBD2. The DNA for the CDR3 is TGTGCCAGCAGCGTAGTCCCAGCGGGAGGGCGGGAGACCCAGTACTTC. Protein: CASSVVPAGGRETQYF.